This entry lists 30 T cell receptor beta chains sequenced from one sample in a study of CD8+ T cells in alopecia areata. cDNA reverse transcribed from extracted RNA served as the sequencing template. TCRdb's table, derived via immunoSEQ multiplex PCR, lists solely in-frame clones and lacks some. Of 120,000 to 150,000 clones listed, 62% are singletons. Sequenced sample: CD8+ T cells sorted from blood. These receptors all come from a human donor in good health.

The chain combines TRBV29-1 with TRBJ2-1, with 11 nucleotides matching TRBD2. The V segment lost 6 bases and the J segment 0 bases; nucleotides outside the gene matches: 10. Germline CDR1 SQVTM, CDR2 ANQGSEA. The CDR3 covers 17 residues. CDR3 nucleotides: TGCAGCGTGGCGGGACTAGCGGCCTTAAGCTCCTACAATGAGCAGTTCTTC. Translating it yields CSVAGLAALSSYNEQFF.

The chain links TRBV5-1 to TRBJ2-1; D unclear. CDR1 is SGHRS and CDR2 is YFSETQ in the germline V gene. This CDR3 comprises 15 residues. V was shortened by 6 bases and J by 1 base, with 14 bases between the two germline ends. The CDR3: CASKIWADSYNEQFF. CDR3 nucleotides: TGCGCCAGCAAAATCTGGGCGGATTCCTACAATGAGCAGTTCTTC.

The chain links TRBV7-6 to TRBJ2-3; D ambiguous. The V end was cut by 5 bases, the J end by 5 bases, with 8 bases between. Per the germline V gene, CDR1 is SGHVS and CDR2 is FNYEAQ. This CDR3 has 12 residues. The CDR3 DNA sequence: TGTGCCAGCAGCGCCCCAGGAGATACGCAGTATTTT. It codes for CASSAPGDTQYF.

V gene TRBV29-1 combines with J gene TRBJ2-6, with TRBD2 identical over 8 bases. The J segment lost 0 bases and the V segment lost 3 bases, leaving 10 bases of the junction unmatched. The germline V gene has CDR1 SQVTM and CDR2 ANQGSEA. The CDR3 spans 18 residues. CDR3 region: CSVETRGETYSGANVLTF. The CDR3 region has the DNA TGCAGCGTTGAGACGCGGGGGGAAACGTACTCTGGGGCCAACGTCCTGACTTTC.

The chain joins TRBV7-6 to TRBJ2-7, with D perhaps TRBD1 or TRBD2 (5 bases each). CDR1 SGHVS and CDR2 FNYEAQ come from the germline V gene. V lost 1 base, J lost 3 bases, and 13 bases lay in between. The CDR3 is made up of 15 amino acids. Written as DNA, the CDR3 is TGTGCCAGCAGCTTAGGTCGGGACGGACGCTACGAGCAGTACTTC. This gives the protein CASSLGRDGRYEQYF. Full variable domain (outside the CDR3, taken from reference TRBV7-6 and TRBJ2-7): GAGVSQSPRYKVTKRGQDVALRCDPISGHVSLYWYRQALGQGPEFLTYFNYEAQQDKSGLPNDRFSAERPEGSISTLTIQRTEQRDSAMYRCASSLGRDGRYEQYFGPGTRLTVT.

This chain uses TRBV27 with TRBJ1-1; TRBD1 agrees at 8 bases. The CDR3 sequence is 14 residues long. Germline-derived CDR1 and CDR2 are MNHEY and SMNVEV (reference sequence). Losses at the gene ends were 7 bases for V and 0 bases for J; bases not matched to a gene: 4. The CDR3 DNA sequence: TGTGCCAGCAAACGACAGGGGTTGAACACTGAAGCTTTCTTT. Protein sequence: CASKRQGLNTEAFF.

This clone was recorded only once. The chain employs TRBV11-2 and TRBJ2-5, with a possible D match to TRBD2 (5 bases). Trimming removed 3 bases from V and 5 bases from J, with 16 bases in between. CDR1 SGHAT and CDR2 FQNNGV come from the germline V gene. The CDR3 is made up of 15 amino acids. The CDR3 DNA sequence: TGTGCCAGCAGCTTCCGGTGGGGAGCCGGGGAGACCCAGTACTTC. Translated: CASSFRWGAGETQYF.

This clone has a handful of counts. The chain is built from TRBV15 and TRBJ1-5, with 10 positions matching TRBD1. V gave up 8 bases and J gave up 5 bases; unmatched junction bases: 3. The length of the CDR3 is 13 residues. Germline CDR1 is LNHNV and CDR2 is YYDKDF (reference sequence). The CDR3 protein is CATGGTGDQPQHF. The CDR3 DNA sequence: TGTGCCACCGGAGGGACAGGGGATCAGCCCCAGCATTTT.

This clone was seen a few times. The V call is TRBV6-6, the J call TRBJ2-3, with 8 nucleotides matching TRBD2. This CDR3 is 15 amino acids long. With 4 bases clipped from V and 1 base from J, the junction kept 4 bases outside the gene matches. CDR1 is MNHNY and CDR2 is SVGAGI in the germline V gene (reference sequence). DNA of the CDR3: TGTGCCAGCAGTTTTTCAGCGGGAGGCACAGATACGCAGTATTTT. Translated, it gives CASSFSAGGTDTQYF.

The J gene is TRBJ1-2, the V gene TRBV18, with no clear D. This CDR3 is 15 amino acids long. Germline V gene lookup returns CDR1 KGHSH and CDR2 LQKENI. V was shortened by 8 bases and J by 4 bases, with 20 bases between the two germline ends. The CDR3 loop is CASTGEFTGPYGYTF. CDR3 bases: TGTGCCAGCACGGGAGAATTCACGGGCCCCTATGGCTACACCTTC.

The DNA of the CDR3 is TGTGCCAGCAGCAGGACAGGGCCCTCCTACGAGCAGTACTTC. Translating it yields CASSRTGPSYEQYF. The chain carries TRBV6-1 and TRBJ2-7, with 8 bases fitting TRBD1. This CDR3 has 14 residues. Trimming cost V 6 bases and J 0 bases; bases outside gene matches: 4. The germline V gene has CDR1 MNHNS and CDR2 SASEGT.

This clone showed up just a few times. The chain uses TRBV25-1 and TRBJ2-7, with 8 bases fitting TRBD1. Trimming at V came to 4 bases and at J to 3 bases, leaving 8 bases not matched to a gene. In germline, CDR1 is MGHDK, CDR2 SYGVNS. This CDR3 is built from 15 residues. The CDR3 sequence: CASSVPRGQGYEQYF. The DNA of the CDR3 is TGTGCCAGCAGTGTACCCAGGGGGCAGGGCTACGAGCAGTACTTC.

This clone was seen a single time. The chain joins TRBV2 to TRBJ1-5; D remains ambiguous. The CDR3 extends over 15 amino acids. Trimming stripped 6 bases from V and 0 bases from J, with 12 bases between. Germline-derived CDR1 and CDR2 are SNHLY and FYNNEI. The CDR3 protein is CASSATVLSNQPQHF. The CDR3 coding sequence is TGTGCCAGCAGCGCCACCGTCCTTAGCAATCAGCCCCAGCATTTT.

V usage is TRBV2 and J usage is TRBJ2-7, with no clear D. Trimming removed 1 base at V and 7 bases at J, with 11 bases between. The germline V gene has CDR1 SNHLY and CDR2 FYNNEI. This CDR3 has 13 amino acids. CDR3 region: CASSEGTLTEQYF. The CDR3 region has the DNA TGTGCCAGCAGTGAAGGGACGTTGACGGAGCAGTACTTC.

The chain is built from TRBV4-1 and TRBJ1-5; D remains unclear. The CDR3 runs 15 residues. V shed 1 base and J shed 5 bases, with 12 bases lying between them. Germline CDR1 reads MGHRA; CDR2 reads YSYEKL. The CDR3: CASSQVTGDYQPQHF. In DNA, the CDR3 is TGCGCCAGCAGCCAAGTGACGGGAGACTATCAGCCCCAGCATTTT.

V gene TRBV27 combines with J gene TRBJ1-2; tentatively, D is TRBD1 (6 bases). The germline V gene encodes CDR1 MNHEY and CDR2 SMNVEV (reference sequence). This CDR3 comprises 11 residues. Trimming pared 5 bases from V and 8 bases from J, leaving 9 bases between. CDR3 sequence reads: CASSGGGGYTF. In DNA form, the CDR3 reads TGTGCCAGCAGTGGGGGCGGCGGCTACACCTTC.

The chain recombines TRBV6-1 with TRBJ2-5; TRBD2 aligns across 10 bases. J was trimmed by 2 bases and V by 2 bases; bases with no gene match: 2. This CDR3 has 15 residues. Germline V gives CDR1 MNHNS, CDR2 SASEGT. The CDR3 spells CASSETSGVQETQYF. In nucleotides, the CDR3 is TGTGCCAGCAGTGAAACTAGCGGGGTACAAGAGACCCAGTACTTC.

This clone was seen a handful of times. The chain joins TRBV7-9 to TRBJ1-1; 7 bases line up with TRBD1. The CDR3 contains 16 residues. V gave up 5 bases and J gave up 2 bases; unmatched junction bases: 11. The germline V gene has CDR1 SEHNR and CDR2 FQNEAQ (reference sequence). The CDR3 DNA sequence: TGTGCCAGCAGCACTCGACAGGGCCTACCTAACACTGAAGCTTTCTTT. It translates to CASSTRQGLPNTEAFF.

This chain joins TRBV13 and TRBJ2-7; no definite D call. The length of the CDR3 is 15 residues. V dropped 1 base and J dropped 5 bases, with 15 bases sitting between them. In germline, CDR1 is PRHDT, CDR2 FYEKMQ (reference sequence). The CDR3 nucleotides are TGTGCCAGCAGCTTAGTGGCCGACAATCGGAACGAGCAGTACTTC. Its translation: CASSLVADNRNEQYF. The full variable domain, with the rest looked up from reference TRBV13 and TRBJ2-7, is AAGVIQSPRHLIKEKRETATLKCYPIPRHDTVYWYQQGPGQDPQFLISFYEKMQSDKGSIPDRFSAQQFSDYHSELNMSSLELGDSALYFCASSLVADNRNEQYFGPGTRLTVT.

The chain joins TRBV7-8 to TRBJ2-2; D gene uncertain. CDR3 length: 14 residues. Trimming removed 7 bases at V and 6 bases at J, with 15 bases between. Per germline, CDR1 SGHVS and CDR2 FQNEAQ. The CDR3 DNA follows: TGTGCCAGCAAAAGAACCCCCGGCGCCGGGGAGCTGTTTTTT. Translating it yields CASKRTPGAGELFF.

The V gene is TRBV13, the J gene TRBJ2-7, with D perhaps TRBD2 (6 bases). The germline V and J ends were trimmed by 1 base and 3 bases, with 13 bases remaining between them. The CDR3 is 15 residues long. In germline, CDR1 is PRHDT, CDR2 FYEKMQ (reference sequence). CDR3 in amino acids: CASSLAAKEGYEQYF. The CDR3 DNA reads as TGTGCCAGCAGCTTAGCGGCTAAGGAGGGCTACGAGCAGTACTTC.

This clone was counted a few times. The V and J genes are TRBV5-4 and TRBJ2-5; D might be TRBD1 (6 bases). In germline, CDR1 is SGHNT, CDR2 YYREEE (reference sequence). The length of the CDR3 is 14 residues. The V end was cut by 4 bases, the J end by 2 bases, with 12 bases between. CDR3 coding DNA: TGTGCCAGCAGCCTAACAGGGAAACAAGAGACCCAGTACTTC. It encodes CASSLTGKQETQYF.

At least ten counts were recorded for this clone. CDR3 amino acids: CASSLYGTAPGANVLTF. The CDR3 DNA sequence: TGTGCCAGCAGTTTATACGGGACAGCTCCTGGGGCCAACGTCCTGACTTTC. The V gene is TRBV27, the J gene TRBJ2-6, with 7 bases identical to TRBD1. With V trimmed by 1 base and J by 2 bases, 5 bases remained unmatched. The CDR3 is 17 residues long. Germline CDR1 and CDR2: MNHEY and SMNVEV (reference sequence).

V gene TRBV25-1 combines with J gene TRBJ2-7; D gene ambiguous. Germline-derived CDR1 and CDR2 are MGHDK and SYGVNS. The V and J ends lost 9 bases and 0 bases respectively, with 6 bases between them. The CDR3 extends over 11 amino acids. The CDR3 loop reads CASSSSYEQYF. CDR3 DNA: TGTGCCAGTTCCTCCTCCTACGAGCAGTACTTC.

CDR3 in DNA: TGCAGCGTGGGGCCGCCGGGACCCAGGTCCACAGATACGCAGTATTTT. Residues: CSVGPPGPRSTDTQYF. This chain joins TRBV29-1 and TRBJ2-3; D may match TRBD1 or TRBD2 (5 bases each). Germline V CDR1 and CDR2: SQVTM, ANQGSEA. V was clipped by 6 bases and J by 2 bases, with 21 bases between them. The CDR3 runs to 16 residues.

This clone was recorded many times. This chain connects TRBV28 to TRBJ2-1; D gene uncertain. Germline assignment: CDR1 MDHEN and CDR2 SYDVKM. CDR3 length: 15 residues. V lost 6 bases, J lost 0 bases, and 12 bases lay in between. CDR3 nucleotides: TGTGCCAGCAGCTATGGGGTTGGCTCCTACAATGAGCAGTTCTTC. This encodes CASSYGVGSYNEQFF.

Only a few counts were recorded for this clone. The rearrangement joins TRBV29-1 to TRBJ2-5; D is tentatively TRBD1 or TRBD2 (6 bases each). Germline V gene sequence: CDR1 SQVTM, CDR2 ANQGSEA. This CDR3 has 13 amino acids. V dropped 8 bases and J dropped 5 bases, with 18 bases sitting between them. The CDR3 DNA reads TGCAGCCCAACCTGGGGGGCCGGGGAGACCCAGTACTTC. Translation: CSPTWGAGETQYF.

The chain recombines TRBV11-2 with TRBJ2-5; D is uncertain. V gave up 0 bases and J gave up 2 bases, with 13 bases separating them. The CDR3 totals 16 residues. The germline V gene encodes CDR1 SGHAT and CDR2 FQNNGV. CDR3 sequence reads: CASSLDLIGNQETQYF. Here the CDR3 DNA reads TGTGCCAGCAGCTTAGATTTAATTGGGAATCAAGAGACCCAGTACTTC.

The J gene is TRBJ2-1, the V gene TRBV5-4, with TRBD2 as a possible D gene (6 bases). The CDR3 is 12 amino acids. The germline CDR1 and CDR2 sequences are SGHNT and YYREEE (reference sequence). Trimming left V 0 bases short and J 10 bases short, with 8 bases between. The CDR3 nucleotides are TGTGCCAGCAGCTTGGGACTAGAAGAGCAGTTCTTC. The encoded protein is CASSLGLEEQFF.

The J gene is TRBJ2-1, the V gene TRBV5-6, with 7 bases that match TRBD2. J gave up 7 bases and V 1 base, and 5 bases lay outside the gene matches. The germline CDR1 and CDR2 sequences are SGHDT and YYEEEE. The CDR3 is 14 amino acids. The CDR3 DNA reads as TGTGCCAGCAGCTTGAGCGGGATAGGGAATGAGCAGTTCTTC. Amino acid sequence: CASSLSGIGNEQFF.